This entry is about one T cell receptor (beta chain). This record comes from a study of technical replicates of blood from a few donors. Germline CDR1 is MNHNS and CDR2 is SASEGT. With 6 bases clipped from V and 5 bases from J, the junction kept 6 bases outside the gene matches. The CDR3 runs to 13 residues. Sequenced by immunoSEQ multiplex PCR; TCRdb stores in-frame clones only, minus some. The sample lists roughly 100,000 clones; approximately 96% were seen once. This chain links TRBV6-1 with TRBJ2-7, with 8 bases that match TRBD1. Sequencing was done on a sample of T cells isolated from PBMCs. The origin of this receptor is a human donor in good health. The CDR3 region is CASRWTGKNEQYF. DNA of the CDR3: TGTGCCAGCAGATGGACAGGGAAAAACGAGCAGTACTTC.